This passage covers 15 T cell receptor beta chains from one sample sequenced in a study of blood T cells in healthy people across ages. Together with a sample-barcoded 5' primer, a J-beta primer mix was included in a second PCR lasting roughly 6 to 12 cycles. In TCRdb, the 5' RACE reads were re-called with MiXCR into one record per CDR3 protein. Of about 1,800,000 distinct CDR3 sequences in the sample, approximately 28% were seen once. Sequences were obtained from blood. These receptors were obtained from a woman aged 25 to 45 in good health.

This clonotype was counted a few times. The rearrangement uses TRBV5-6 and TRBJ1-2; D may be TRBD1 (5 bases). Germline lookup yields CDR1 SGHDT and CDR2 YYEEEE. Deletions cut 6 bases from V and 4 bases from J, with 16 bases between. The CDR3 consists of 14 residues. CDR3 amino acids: CASTARGALYGYTF. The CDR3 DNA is TGTGCCAGCACCGCACGAGGGGCCCTCTATGGCTACACCTTC.

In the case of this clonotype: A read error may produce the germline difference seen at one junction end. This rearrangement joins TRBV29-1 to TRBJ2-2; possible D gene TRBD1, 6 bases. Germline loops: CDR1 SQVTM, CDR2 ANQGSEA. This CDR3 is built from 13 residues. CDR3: CSVGTANTGERFF. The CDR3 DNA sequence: TGCAGCGTTGGGACAGCGAACACCGGGGAGCGGTTTTTT.

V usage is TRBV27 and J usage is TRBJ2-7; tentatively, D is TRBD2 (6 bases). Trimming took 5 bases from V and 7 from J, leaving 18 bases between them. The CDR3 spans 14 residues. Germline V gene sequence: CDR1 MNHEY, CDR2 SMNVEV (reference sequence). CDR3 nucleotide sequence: TGTGCCAGCAGTCCCCACACCGGGACTCAGGAGCAGTACTTC. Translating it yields CASSPHTGTQEQYF.

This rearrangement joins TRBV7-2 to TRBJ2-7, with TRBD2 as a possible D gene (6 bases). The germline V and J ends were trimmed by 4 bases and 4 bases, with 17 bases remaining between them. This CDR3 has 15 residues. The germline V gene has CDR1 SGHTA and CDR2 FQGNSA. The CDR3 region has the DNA TGTGCCAGCAGCTCGGGGACTTTATCCACTTACGAGCAGTACTTC. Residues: CASSSGTLSTYEQYF.

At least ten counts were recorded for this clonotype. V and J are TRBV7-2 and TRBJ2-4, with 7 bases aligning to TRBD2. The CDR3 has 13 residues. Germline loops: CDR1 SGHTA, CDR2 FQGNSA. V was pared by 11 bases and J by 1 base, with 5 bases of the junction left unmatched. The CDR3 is CAAGDGAKNIQYF. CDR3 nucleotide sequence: TGTGCCGCGGGAGACGGGGCCAAAAACATTCAGTACTTC. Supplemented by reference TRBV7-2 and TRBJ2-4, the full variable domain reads GAGVSQSPSNKVTEKGKDVELRCDPISGHTALYWYRQSLGQGLEFLIYFQGNSAPDKSGLPSDRFSAERTGGSVSTLTIQRTQQEDSAVYLCAAGDGAKNIQYFGAGTRLSVL.

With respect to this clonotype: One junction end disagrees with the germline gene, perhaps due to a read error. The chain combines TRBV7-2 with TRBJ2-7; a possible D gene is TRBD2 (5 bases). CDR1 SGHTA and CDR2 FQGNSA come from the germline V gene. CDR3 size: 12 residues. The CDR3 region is CASSVTRVERYF. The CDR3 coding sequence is TGTGCCAGCAGCGTCACGAGGGTCGAGCGGTACTTC.

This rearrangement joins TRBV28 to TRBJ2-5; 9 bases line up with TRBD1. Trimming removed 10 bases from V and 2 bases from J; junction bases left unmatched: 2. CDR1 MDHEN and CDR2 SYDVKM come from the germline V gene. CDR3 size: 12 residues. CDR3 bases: TGTGCCATCGGACAGGGGCAAGAGACCCAGTACTTC. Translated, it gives CAIGQGQETQYF.

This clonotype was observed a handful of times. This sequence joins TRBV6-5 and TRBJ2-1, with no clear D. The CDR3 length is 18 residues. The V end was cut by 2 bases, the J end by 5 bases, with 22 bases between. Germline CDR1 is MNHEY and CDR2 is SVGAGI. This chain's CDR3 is CASSYDPPGRRANNEQFF. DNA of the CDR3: TGTGCCAGCAGTTACGACCCCCCGGGCAGACGTGCTAACAATGAGCAGTTCTTC.

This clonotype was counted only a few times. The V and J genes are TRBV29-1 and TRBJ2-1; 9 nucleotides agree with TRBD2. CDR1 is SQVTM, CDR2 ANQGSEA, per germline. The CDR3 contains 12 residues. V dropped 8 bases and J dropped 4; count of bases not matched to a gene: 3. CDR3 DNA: TGCAGCAAGACTAGCGGTTACAATGAGCAGTTCTTC. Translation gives CSKTSGYNEQFF.

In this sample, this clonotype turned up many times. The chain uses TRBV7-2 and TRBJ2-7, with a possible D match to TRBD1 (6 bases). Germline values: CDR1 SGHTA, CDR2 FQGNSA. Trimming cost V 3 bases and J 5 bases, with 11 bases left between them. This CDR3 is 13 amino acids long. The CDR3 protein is CASSFTRTDEQYF. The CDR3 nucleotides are TGTGCCAGCAGCTTTACCCGGACAGACGAGCAGTACTTC. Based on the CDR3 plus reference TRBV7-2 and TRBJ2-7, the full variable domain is GAGVSQSPSNKVTEKGKDVELRCDPISGHTALYWYRQSLGQGLEFLIYFQGNSAPDKSGLPSDRFSAERTGGSVSTLTIQRTQQEDSAVYLCASSFTRTDEQYFGPGTRLTVT.

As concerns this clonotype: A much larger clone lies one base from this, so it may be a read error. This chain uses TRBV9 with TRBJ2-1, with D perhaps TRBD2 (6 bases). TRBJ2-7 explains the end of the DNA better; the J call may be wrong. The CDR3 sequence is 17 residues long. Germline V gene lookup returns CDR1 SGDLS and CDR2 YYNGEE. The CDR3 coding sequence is TGTGCCAGCAGCGTAGGTCTGGACGGGGGACCCTACAATGAGCAGTACTTC. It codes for CASSVGLDGGPYNEQYF.

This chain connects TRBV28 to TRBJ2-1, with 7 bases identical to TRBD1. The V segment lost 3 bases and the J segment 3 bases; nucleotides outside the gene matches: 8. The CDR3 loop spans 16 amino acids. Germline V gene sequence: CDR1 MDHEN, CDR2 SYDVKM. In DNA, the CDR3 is TGTGCCAGCAGTTTTCTCGACAGGGCACTCTACAATGAGCAGTTCTTC. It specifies CASSFLDRALYNEQFF.

The CDR3: CASSKGTYSEAFF. The CDR3 DNA sequence: TGTGCCAGCAGCAAAGGGACATATTCTGAAGCTTTCTTT. The chain joins TRBV7-2 to TRBJ1-1, with a tentative D call TRBD1 (6 bases). Germline assignment: CDR1 SGHTA and CDR2 FQGNSA. Between the trimmed V and J ends, which lost 5 bases and 6 bases, there was a span of 13 bases. The CDR3 sequence is 13 residues long.

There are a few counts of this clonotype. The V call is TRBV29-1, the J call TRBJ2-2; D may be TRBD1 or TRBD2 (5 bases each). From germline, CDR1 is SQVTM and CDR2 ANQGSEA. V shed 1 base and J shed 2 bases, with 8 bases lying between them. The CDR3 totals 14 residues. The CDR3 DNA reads TGCAGCGTTGAAGTGGGGGTCAACACCGGGGAGCTGTTTTTT. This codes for CSVEVGVNTGELFF.

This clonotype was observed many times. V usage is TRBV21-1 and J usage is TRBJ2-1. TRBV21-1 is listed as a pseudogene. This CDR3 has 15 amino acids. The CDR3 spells CASSSKGLGYNEQFF. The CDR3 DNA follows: TGTGCCAGCAGCAGCAAGGGTTTGGGCTACAATGAGCAGTTCTTC.